The 2 T cell receptor beta chains below all came from one sample that was sequenced in a study of cytomegalovirus exposure and HLA in healthy donors. PCR was performed using 60 Vbeta and 13 Jbeta primers. Repertoires were generated with immunoSEQ multiplex PCR, while TCRdb's copy carries only in-frame clones and drops some. Of roughly 110,000 clones in the sample, about two thirds were seen once. Sequenced sample: PBMCs. The receptors shown here come from a female donor in good health and CMV-seronegative.

This sequence joins TRBV29-1 and TRBJ2-5; weak D call: TRBD2 (5 bases). CDR3 length equals 15 residues. CDR1 is SQVTM, CDR2 ANQGSEA, per germline. V lost 4 bases to trimming and J lost 5 bases, with 20 bases between them. CDR3 nucleotides: TGCAGCGTTGTCGTCCTGGCTAGCCTTTCCGAGACCCAGTACTTC. Translating gives CSVVVLASLSETQYF.

In regard to this clone: Other DNA sequences in the same sample also yield this CDR3. The chain has TRBV5-5 and TRBJ2-3; D is unresolved. V was cut by 0 bases and J by 1 base, with 3 bases left in between. There are 13 residues in the CDR3. Germline CDR1 reads SGHKS; CDR2 reads YYEKEE (reference sequence). The CDR3 DNA reads TGTGCCAGCAGCTTGGCCGGCACAGATACGCAGTATTTT. This sequence encodes CASSLAGTDTQYF. The variable domain in full, completed from reference TRBV5-5 and TRBJ2-3, reads DAGVTQSPTHLIKTRGQQVTLRCSPISGHKSVSWYQQVLGQGPQFIFQYYEKEERGRGNFPDRFSARQFPNYSSELNVNALLLGDSALYLCASSLAGTDTQYFGPGTRLTVL.